This TCR beta chain appears in the sequencing data of a study of blood T cell repertoires in COVID-19. A Seattle source enrolled patients during active infection and followed them longitudinally. V was clipped by 8 bases and J by 7 bases, with 12 bases between them. The CDR3 consists of 12 residues. Original processing methods: It was from reference gene primer amplification that nucleated cell counts were estimated. TCRdb's table, derived via immunoSEQ multiplex PCR, lists solely in-frame clones and lacks some. V and J calls and clone size are as listed in that table; D and trimming were resolved from the DNA. Of under 450,000 clones detected, about nine tenths appear once; the ten largest clones hold roughly an eighth.

The origin of this receptor is a woman between 45 and 60 years old with COVID-19, enrolled during active disease. Material: peripheral blood. The chain has TRBV12-3 or TRBV12-4 and TRBJ2-1; no clear D gene. CDR3 DNA: TGTGCCAGCGGTACCGTTCGGAATGAGCAGTTCTTC. Amino acid sequence: CASGTVRNEQFF.